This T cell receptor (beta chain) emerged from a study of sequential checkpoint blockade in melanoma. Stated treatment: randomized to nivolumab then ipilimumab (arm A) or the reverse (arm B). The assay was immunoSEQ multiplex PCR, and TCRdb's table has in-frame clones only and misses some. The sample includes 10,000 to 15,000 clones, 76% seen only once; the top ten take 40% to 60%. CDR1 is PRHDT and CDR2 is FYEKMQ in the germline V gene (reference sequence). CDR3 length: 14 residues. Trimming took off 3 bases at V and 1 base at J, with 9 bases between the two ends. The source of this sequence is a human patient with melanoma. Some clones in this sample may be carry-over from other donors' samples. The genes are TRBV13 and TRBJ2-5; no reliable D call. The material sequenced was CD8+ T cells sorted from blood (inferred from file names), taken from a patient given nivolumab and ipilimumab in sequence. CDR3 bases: TGTGCCAGCAGCTTTCCGGGTTTCCAAGAGACCCAGTACTTC. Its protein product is CASSFPGFQETQYF.